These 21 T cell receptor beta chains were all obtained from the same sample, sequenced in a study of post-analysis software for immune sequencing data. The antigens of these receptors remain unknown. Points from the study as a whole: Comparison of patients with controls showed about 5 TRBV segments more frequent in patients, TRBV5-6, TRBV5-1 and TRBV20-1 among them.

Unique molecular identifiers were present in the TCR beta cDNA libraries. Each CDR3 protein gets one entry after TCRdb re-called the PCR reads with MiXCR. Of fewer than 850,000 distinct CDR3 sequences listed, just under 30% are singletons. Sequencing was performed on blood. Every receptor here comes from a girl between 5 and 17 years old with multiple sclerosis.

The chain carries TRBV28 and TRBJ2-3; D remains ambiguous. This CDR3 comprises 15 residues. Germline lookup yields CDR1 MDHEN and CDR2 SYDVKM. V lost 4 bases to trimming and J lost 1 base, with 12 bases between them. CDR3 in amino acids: CASSSPLFGTDTQYF. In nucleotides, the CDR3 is TGTGCCAGCAGTTCTCCGCTTTTTGGCACAGATACGCAGTATTTT.

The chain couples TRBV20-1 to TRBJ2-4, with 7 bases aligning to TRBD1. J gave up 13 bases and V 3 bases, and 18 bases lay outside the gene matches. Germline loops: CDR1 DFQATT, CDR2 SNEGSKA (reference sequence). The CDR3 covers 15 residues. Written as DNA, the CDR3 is TGCAGTGCTAGCCCTCAGGGGGAGAGCCAGGAGGCCCAGTACTTC. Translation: CSASPQGESQEAQYF.

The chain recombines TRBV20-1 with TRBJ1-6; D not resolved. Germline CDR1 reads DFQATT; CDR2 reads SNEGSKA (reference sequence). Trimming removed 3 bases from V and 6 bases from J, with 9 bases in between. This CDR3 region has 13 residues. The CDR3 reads CSASIQTNSPLHF. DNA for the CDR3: TGCAGTGCTAGTATCCAAACTAATTCACCCCTCCACTTT.

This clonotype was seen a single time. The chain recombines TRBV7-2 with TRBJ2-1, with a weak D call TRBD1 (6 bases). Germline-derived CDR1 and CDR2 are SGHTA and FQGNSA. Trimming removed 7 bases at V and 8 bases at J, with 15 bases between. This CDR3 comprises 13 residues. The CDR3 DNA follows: TGTGCCAGCACCGGGGCAGGGGTCGATGAGCAGTTCTTC. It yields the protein CASTGAGVDEQFF.

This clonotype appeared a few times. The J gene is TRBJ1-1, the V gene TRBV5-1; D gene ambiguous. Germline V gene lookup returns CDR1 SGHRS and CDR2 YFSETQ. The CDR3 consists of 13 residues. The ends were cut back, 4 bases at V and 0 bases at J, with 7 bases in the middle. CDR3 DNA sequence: TGCGCCAGCAGCCGGGCCATGAACACTGAAGCTTTCTTT. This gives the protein CASSRAMNTEAFF.

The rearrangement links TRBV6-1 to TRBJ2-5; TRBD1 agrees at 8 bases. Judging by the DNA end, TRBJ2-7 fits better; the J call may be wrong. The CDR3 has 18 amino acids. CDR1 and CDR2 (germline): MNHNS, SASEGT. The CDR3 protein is CASSEGLAGGNIIYEQYF. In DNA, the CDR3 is TGTGCCAGCAGTGAAGGTTTGGCAGGGGGCAATATTATCTACGAGCAGTACTTC.

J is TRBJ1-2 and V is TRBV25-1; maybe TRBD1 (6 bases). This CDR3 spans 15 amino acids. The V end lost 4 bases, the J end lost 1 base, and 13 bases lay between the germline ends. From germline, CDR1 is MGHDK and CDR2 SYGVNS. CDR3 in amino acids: CASSGAGDLNYGYTF. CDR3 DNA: TGTGCCAGCAGTGGGGCAGGGGACCTTAACTATGGCTACACCTTC.

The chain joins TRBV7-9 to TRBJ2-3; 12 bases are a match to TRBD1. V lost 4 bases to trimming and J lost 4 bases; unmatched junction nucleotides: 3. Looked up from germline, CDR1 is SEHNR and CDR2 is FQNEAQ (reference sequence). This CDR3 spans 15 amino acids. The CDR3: CASSWDRGRADTQYF. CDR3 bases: TGTGCCAGCAGCTGGGACAGGGGGCGAGCAGATACGCAGTATTTT. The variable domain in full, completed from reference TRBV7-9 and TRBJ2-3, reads DTGVSQNPRHKITKRGQNVTFRCDPISEHNRLYWYRQTLGQGPEFLTYFQNEAQLEKSRLLSDRFSAERPKGSFSTLEIQRTEQGDSAMYLCASSWDRGRADTQYFGPGTRLTVL.

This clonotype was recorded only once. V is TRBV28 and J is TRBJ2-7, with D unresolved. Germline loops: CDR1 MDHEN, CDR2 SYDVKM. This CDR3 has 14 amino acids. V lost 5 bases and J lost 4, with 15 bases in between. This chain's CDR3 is CASSALDPPYEQYF. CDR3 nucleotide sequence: TGTGCCAGCAGTGCCCTCGACCCCCCTTACGAGCAGTACTTC.

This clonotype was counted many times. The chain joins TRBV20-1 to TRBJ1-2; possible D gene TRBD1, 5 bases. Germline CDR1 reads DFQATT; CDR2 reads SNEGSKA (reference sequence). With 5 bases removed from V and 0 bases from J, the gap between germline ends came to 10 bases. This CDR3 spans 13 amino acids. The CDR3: CSAPGRTNYGYTF. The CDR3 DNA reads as TGCAGTGCTCCAGGGCGAACTAACTATGGCTACACCTTC.

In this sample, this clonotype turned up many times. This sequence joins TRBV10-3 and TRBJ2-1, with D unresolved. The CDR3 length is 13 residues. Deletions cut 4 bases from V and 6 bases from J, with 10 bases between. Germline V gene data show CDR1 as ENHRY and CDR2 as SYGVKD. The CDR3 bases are TGTGCCATCAGTGCTGAGGTTCCCAATGAGCAGTTCTTC. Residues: CAISAEVPNEQFF.

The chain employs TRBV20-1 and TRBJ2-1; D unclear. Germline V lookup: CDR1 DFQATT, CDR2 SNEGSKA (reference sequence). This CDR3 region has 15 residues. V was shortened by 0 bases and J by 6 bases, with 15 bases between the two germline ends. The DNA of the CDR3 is TGCAGTGCTAGAGATCTAACCCTAACCGGCAATGAGCAGTTCTTC. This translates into CSARDLTLTGNEQFF.

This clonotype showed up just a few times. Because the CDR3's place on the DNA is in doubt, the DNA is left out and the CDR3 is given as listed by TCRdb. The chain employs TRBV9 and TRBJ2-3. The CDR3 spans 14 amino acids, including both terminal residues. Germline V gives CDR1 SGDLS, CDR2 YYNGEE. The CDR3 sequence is CASSVALGSDTRYF.

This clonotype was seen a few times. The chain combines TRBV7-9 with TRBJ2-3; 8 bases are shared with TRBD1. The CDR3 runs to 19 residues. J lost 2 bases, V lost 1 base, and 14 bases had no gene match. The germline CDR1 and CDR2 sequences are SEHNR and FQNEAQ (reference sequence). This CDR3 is CASSLGQAGGSRATDTQYF. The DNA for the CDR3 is TGTGCCAGCAGCTTAGGACAGGCAGGGGGCAGTCGCGCCACAGATACGCAGTATTTT.

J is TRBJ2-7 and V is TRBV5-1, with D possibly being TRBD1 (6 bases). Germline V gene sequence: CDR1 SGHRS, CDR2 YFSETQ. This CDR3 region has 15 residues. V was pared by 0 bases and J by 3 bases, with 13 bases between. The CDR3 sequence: CASSLGWGLLYEQYF. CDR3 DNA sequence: TGCGCCAGCAGCTTGGGTTGGGGGCTTCTCTACGAGCAGTACTTC. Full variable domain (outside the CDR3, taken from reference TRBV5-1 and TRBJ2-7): KAGVTQTPRYLIKTRGQQVTLSCSPISGHRSVSWYQQTPGQGLQFLFEYFSETQRNKGNFPGRFSGRQFSNSRSEMNVSTLELGDSALYLCASSLGWGLLYEQYFGPGTRLTVT.

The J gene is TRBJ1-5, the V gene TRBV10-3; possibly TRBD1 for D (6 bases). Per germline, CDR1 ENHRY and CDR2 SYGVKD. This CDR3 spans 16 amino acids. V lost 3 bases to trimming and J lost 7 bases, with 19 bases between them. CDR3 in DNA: TGTGCCATCAGTGACCTAGAGGGGGGCGCGTCCCAGCCCCAGCATTTT. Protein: CAISDLEGGASQPQHF.

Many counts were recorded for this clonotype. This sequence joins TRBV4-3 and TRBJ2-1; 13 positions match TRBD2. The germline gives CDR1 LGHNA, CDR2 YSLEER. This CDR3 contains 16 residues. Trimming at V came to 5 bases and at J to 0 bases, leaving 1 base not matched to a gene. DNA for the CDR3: TGCGCCAGCAGCTGGACTAGCGGGAGCTCCTACAATGAGCAGTTCTTC. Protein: CASSWTSGSSYNEQFF.

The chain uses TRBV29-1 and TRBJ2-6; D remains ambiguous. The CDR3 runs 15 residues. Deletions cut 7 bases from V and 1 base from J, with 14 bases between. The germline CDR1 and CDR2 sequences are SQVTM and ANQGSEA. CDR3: CSALTTFSGANVLTF. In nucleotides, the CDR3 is TGCAGCGCTCTGACCACGTTTTCTGGGGCCAACGTCCTGACTTTC.

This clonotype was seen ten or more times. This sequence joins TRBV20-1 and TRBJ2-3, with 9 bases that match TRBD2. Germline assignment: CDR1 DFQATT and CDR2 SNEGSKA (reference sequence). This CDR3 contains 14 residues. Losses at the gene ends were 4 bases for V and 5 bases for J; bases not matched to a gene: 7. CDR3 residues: CSATSGEAGDTQYF. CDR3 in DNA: TGCAGTGCTACTAGCGGGGAAGCGGGAGATACGCAGTATTTT.

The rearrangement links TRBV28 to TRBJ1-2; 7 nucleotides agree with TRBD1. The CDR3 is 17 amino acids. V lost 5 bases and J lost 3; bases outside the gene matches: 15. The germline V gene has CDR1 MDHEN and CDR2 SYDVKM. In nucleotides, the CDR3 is TGTGCCAGCAGTGGCCGCACAGGGGCCAAAGGTTACTATGGCTACACCTTC. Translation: CASSGRTGAKGYYGYTF.

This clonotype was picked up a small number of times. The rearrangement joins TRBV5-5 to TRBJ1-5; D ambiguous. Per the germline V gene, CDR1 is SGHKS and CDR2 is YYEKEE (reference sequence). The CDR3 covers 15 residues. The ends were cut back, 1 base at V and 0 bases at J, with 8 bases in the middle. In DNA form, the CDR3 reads TGTGCCAGCAGCTTGTCCGGGGATAGCAATCAGCCCCAGCATTTT. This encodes CASSLSGDSNQPQHF.